Below are 23 T cell receptor beta chains sequenced from a single sample in a study of human T cells and chemical hapten exposure. In TCRdb, the RACE reads were re-called with MiXCR into one record per CDR3 protein. The sample contains a few hundred thousand distinct CDR3 sequences, about 4.4% of which appear only once. Time point meaning: patch test 1, 2 weeks after DPC sensitization. Treatment: therapeutic diphenylcyclopropenone sensitization with weekly scalp DPC. Sequencing was performed on whole blood, taken in connection with sensitization to the hapten diphenylcyclopropenone (DPC). The source is a woman aged 50 to 60 with alopecia areata. Some clones in this sample may be carry-over from other donors' samples.

This clonotype came up many times. V usage is TRBV7-2 and J usage is TRBJ2-1; no firm D call. The CDR3 sequence is 13 residues long. V gave up 5 bases and J gave up 4 bases, with 9 bases separating them. Germline V gene sequence: CDR1 SGHTA, CDR2 FQGNSA. CDR3 sequence (DNA): TGTGCCAGCAGCCCGGAAAATTACAATGAGCAGTTCTTC. Its protein is CASSPENYNEQFF.

This clonotype was seen a handful of times. The rearrangement links TRBV6-2 or TRBV6-3 to TRBJ2-2; 9 bases map to TRBD1. V trimming: 6 bases; J trimming: 2 bases; junction bases outside the gene matches: 7. In germline, CDR1 is MNHEY, CDR2 SVGEGT. CDR3 length: 16 residues. The CDR3 coding sequence is TGTGCCAGCAGGAGGGACAGGGCTTTCAACACCGGGGAGCTGTTTTTT. This gives the protein CASRRDRAFNTGELFF.

This clonotype was detected ten times or more. The chain employs TRBV10-1 and TRBJ2-2, with D tentatively TRBD2 (6 bases). Looked up from germline, CDR1 is WNHNN and CDR2 is SYGVQD (reference sequence). The CDR3 is 18 amino acids. With 0 bases removed from V and 0 bases from J, the gap between germline ends came to 14 bases. CDR3 nucleotides: TGCGCCAGCAGTGAGTCGATAGTCGGACTAACGAACACCGGGGAGCTGTTTTTT. Its translation: CASSESIVGLTNTGELFF.

The chain uses TRBV12-3 or TRBV12-4 and TRBJ2-1, with no clear D. CDR3 size: 13 residues. V lost 7 bases, J lost 3 bases, and 10 bases lay in between. This CDR3 reads CASIIDFYNEQFF. For the CDR3, the DNA is TGTGCCAGCATTATAGACTTCTACAATGAGCAGTTCTTC.

This clonotype was recorded many times. The rearrangement links TRBV2 to TRBJ1-5, with D maybe TRBD1 (5 bases). The V end lost 9 bases, the J end lost 4 bases, and 19 bases lay between the germline ends. The CDR3 length is 15 residues. Germline loops: CDR1 SNHLY, CDR2 FYNNEI. The CDR3 DNA reads TGTGCCAGTGAGGGGAGCGGGACGGCTAATCAGCCCCAGCATTTT. Translating it yields CASEGSGTANQPQHF. Full variable domain (remainder filled in from reference TRBV2 and TRBJ1-5): EPEVTQTPSHQVTQMGQEVILRCVPISNHLYFYWYRQILGQKVEFLVSFYNNEISEKSEIFDDQFSVERPDGSNFTLKIRSTKLEDSAMYFCASEGSGTANQPQHFGDGTRLSIL.

This clonotype was recorded a few times. The J gene is TRBJ1-2, the V gene TRBV6-5, with D perhaps matching TRBD1 (5 bases). Germline CDR1 is MNHEY and CDR2 is SVGAGI. The CDR3 is 13 residues long. V was trimmed by 2 bases and J by 3 bases, leaving 7 bases between them. In nucleotides, the CDR3 is TGTGCCAGCAGTTACGGGGACCACTATGGCTACACCTTC. Translating gives CASSYGDHYGYTF.

This clonotype was counted only a few times. This chain joins TRBV7-2 and TRBJ2-6; TRBD2 agrees at 13 bases. CDR3 length: 18 residues. V trimming: 6 bases; J trimming: 3 bases; junction bases outside the gene matches: 8. Per the germline V gene, CDR1 is SGHTA and CDR2 is FQGNSA. CDR3 coding DNA: TGTGCCAGCAGTTCGACTAGCGGGGGGTTGGTTGGGGCCAACGTCCTGACTTTC. This translates into CASSSTSGGLVGANVLTF.

The sample holds many counts of this clonotype. The J gene is TRBJ2-1, the V gene TRBV10-3; 7 bases line up with TRBD2. This CDR3 has 16 amino acids. CDR1 ENHRY and CDR2 SYGVKD come from the germline V gene. V lost 6 bases to trimming and J lost 0 bases; unmatched junction nucleotides: 8. DNA of the CDR3: TGTGCCATCAGCCCAAGGCGGGAGAGCTCCTACAATGAGCAGTTCTTC. Protein sequence: CAISPRRESSYNEQFF.

This clonotype was observed many times. The DNA for the CDR3 is TGCGCCAGCAGACAGGCAGCCGGGAGCGGCTACACCTTC. Its translation: CASRQAAGSGYTF. The chain uses TRBV5-1 and TRBJ1-2; D might be TRBD1 (5 bases). CDR3 length: 13 amino acids. The germline CDR1 and CDR2 sequences are SGHRS and YFSETQ. V was trimmed by 5 bases and J by 8 bases, leaving 16 bases between them.

The genes are TRBV6-1 and TRBJ1-5; D remains unclear. This CDR3 contains 15 residues. Germline-derived CDR1 and CDR2 are MNHNS and SASEGT. Trimming removed 7 bases from V and 0 bases from J, with 13 bases in between. This chain's CDR3 is CASIPGTHSNQPQHF. The CDR3 DNA reads as TGTGCCAGCATCCCGGGAACCCATAGCAATCAGCCCCAGCATTTT.

Many counts were recorded for this clonotype. The chain uses TRBV20-1 and TRBJ1-1; TRBD1 aligns across 7 bases. V lost 5 bases to trimming and J lost 5 bases; unmatched junction nucleotides: 11. CDR1 is DFQATT and CDR2 is SNEGSKA in the germline V gene (reference sequence). This CDR3 region has 14 residues. CDR3: CSAAATGLRTEAFF. The CDR3 bases are TGCAGTGCTGCGGCGACAGGGCTGCGGACTGAAGCTTTCTTT.

This chain connects TRBV5-1 to TRBJ2-3, with 13 bases lining up with TRBD2. Looked up from germline, CDR1 is SGHRS and CDR2 is YFSETQ. J was trimmed by 6 bases and V by 4 bases; bases with no gene match: 5. The CDR3 length is 15 residues. As DNA, the CDR3 is TGCGCCAGCAGCGGTACTAGCGGGGGGGCTGATACGCAGTATTTT. Protein sequence: CASSGTSGGADTQYF.

This clonotype was recorded at least ten times. J is TRBJ2-7 and V is TRBV4-2; TRBD2 is a possible D gene (6 bases). The germline gives CDR1 LGHNA, CDR2 YNFKEQ. There are 14 residues in the CDR3. The V gene lost 4 bases and the J gene lost 2 bases, with 12 bases spanning the gap. CDR3 in amino acids: CASSLGEDPYEQYF. For the CDR3, the DNA is TGTGCCAGCAGCCTCGGGGAGGACCCCTACGAGCAGTACTTC.

This clonotype showed up many times. The chain recombines TRBV20-1 with TRBJ1-4; no clear D gene. Per the germline V gene, CDR1 is DFQATT and CDR2 is SNEGSKA (reference sequence). CDR3 length equals 14 residues. Trimming removed 7 bases from V and 4 bases from J, with 16 bases in between. The CDR3 sequence is CSVRATSSNEKLFF. The CDR3 DNA is TGCAGTGTTAGGGCCACCTCGAGTAATGAAAAACTGTTTTTT.

In its sample, this clonotype was seen many times. This rearrangement joins TRBV28 to TRBJ2-7; 7 bases fit TRBD2. Unmatched junction bases numbered 5, after V lost 6 bases and J lost 3 bases. CDR1 MDHEN and CDR2 SYDVKM come from the germline V gene. CDR3 length: 13 amino acids. The CDR3 bases are TGTGCCAGCAGCTTTAGCGGGTTCTACGAGCAGTACTTC. This gives the protein CASSFSGFYEQYF.

The sample holds a few counts of this clonotype. V is TRBV6-5 and J is TRBJ2-7; TRBD1 or TRBD2 may be the D gene (5 bases each). The germline V gene encodes CDR1 MNHEY and CDR2 SVGAGI. With 6 bases removed from V and 0 bases from J, the gap between germline ends came to 18 bases. CDR3 length equals 16 residues. For the CDR3, the DNA is TGTGCCAGCAGCACCCCAACCAGGGAGACCTCCTACGAGCAGTACTTC. Translating gives CASSTPTRETSYEQYF.

In its sample, this clonotype was seen many times. V usage is TRBV20-1 and J usage is TRBJ2-2, with D possibly being TRBD1 (7 bases). V was shortened by 3 bases and J by 4 bases, with 12 bases between the two germline ends. This CDR3 is built from 14 residues. From germline, CDR1 is DFQATT and CDR2 SNEGSKA (reference sequence). CDR3 in amino acids: CSAREGAATGELFF. In DNA, the CDR3 is TGCAGTGCTAGGGAGGGGGCAGCCACCGGGGAGCTGTTTTTT.

This clonotype was counted at least ten times. The genes are TRBV29-1 and TRBJ2-3, with D possibly matching TRBD1 (6 bases). Germline V gives CDR1 SQVTM, CDR2 ANQGSEA. This CDR3 is built from 14 residues. Trimming cost V 2 bases and J 3 bases, with 12 bases left between them. Written as DNA, the CDR3 is TGCAGCGTTGAACCCGGACAGTGGACAGATACGCAGTATTTT. Translating it yields CSVEPGQWTDTQYF.

This chain connects TRBV27 to TRBJ1-1; D remains unclear. The CDR3 is made up of 14 amino acids. In germline, CDR1 is MNHEY, CDR2 SMNVEV (reference sequence). Between the trimmed V and J ends, which lost 0 bases and 4 bases, there was a span of 9 bases. CDR3 loop: CASSLSGSSTEAFF. The CDR3 bases are TGTGCCAGCAGTTTATCAGGGTCGAGCACTGAAGCTTTCTTT.

There are many counts of this clonotype. The chain joins TRBV9 to TRBJ2-3; either TRBD1 or TRBD2 may fit D (5 bases each). The CDR3 extends over 14 amino acids. CDR1 and CDR2 (germline): SGDLS, YYNGEE. V was cut by 0 bases and J by 1 base, with 6 bases left in between. CDR3 region: CASSVVGGTDTQYF. CDR3 bases: TGTGCCAGCAGCGTAGTGGGGGGCACAGATACGCAGTATTTT. The whole variable domain, filled in from reference TRBV9 and TRBJ2-3, reads DSGVTQTPKHLITATGQRVTLRCSPRSGDLSVYWYQQSLDQGLQFLIQYYNGEERAKGNILERFSAQQFPDLHSELNLSSLELGDSALYFCASSVVGGTDTQYFGPGTRLTVL.

This clonotype occurred a few times. V usage is TRBV21-1 and J usage is TRBJ1-4. TRBV21-1 is listed as a pseudogene. The CDR3 loop spans 12 amino acids. The DNA of the CDR3 is TGTGCCAGCCGGGCCTATAATGAAAAACTGTTTTTT. Residues: CASRAYNEKLFF.

In its sample, this clonotype was seen a few times. This rearrangement joins TRBV12-3 or TRBV12-4 to TRBJ2-3; weak D call: TRBD1 (5 bases). V dropped 2 bases and J dropped 6 bases, with 12 bases sitting between them. The CDR3 spans 14 residues. The CDR3 protein is CASSLLGVVDTQYF. The CDR3 DNA sequence: TGTGCCAGCAGTTTATTAGGGGTAGTGGATACGCAGTATTTT.

This clonotype was seen at least ten times. The rearrangement links TRBV6-5 to TRBJ1-3; D gene unclear. The V end lost 6 bases, the J end lost 0 bases, and 12 bases lay between the germline ends. The V gene's germline CDR1 is MNHEY and CDR2 SVGAGI. The CDR3 covers 15 residues. The CDR3 sequence is CASRAGQSSGNTIYF. CDR3 coding DNA: TGTGCCAGCAGGGCGGGCCAGAGCTCTGGAAACACCATATATTTT.